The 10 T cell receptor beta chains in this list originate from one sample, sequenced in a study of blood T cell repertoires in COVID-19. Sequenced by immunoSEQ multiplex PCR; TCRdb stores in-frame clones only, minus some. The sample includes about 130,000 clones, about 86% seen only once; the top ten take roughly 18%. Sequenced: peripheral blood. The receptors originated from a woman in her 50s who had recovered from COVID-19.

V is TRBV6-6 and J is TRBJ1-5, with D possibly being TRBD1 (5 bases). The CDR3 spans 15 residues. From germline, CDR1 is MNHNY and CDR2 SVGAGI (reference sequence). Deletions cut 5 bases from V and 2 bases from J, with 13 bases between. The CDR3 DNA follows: TGTGCCAGCAGTCGGGACTTCACTCGCAATCAGCCCCAGCATTTT. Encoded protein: CASSRDFTRNQPQHF.

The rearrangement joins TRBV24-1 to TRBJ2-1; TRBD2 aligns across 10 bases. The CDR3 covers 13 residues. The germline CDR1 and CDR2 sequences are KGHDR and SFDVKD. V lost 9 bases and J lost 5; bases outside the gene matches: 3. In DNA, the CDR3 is TGTGCCACCGGAGCGGGAGGGAACAATGAGCAGTTCTTC. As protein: CATGAGGNNEQFF.

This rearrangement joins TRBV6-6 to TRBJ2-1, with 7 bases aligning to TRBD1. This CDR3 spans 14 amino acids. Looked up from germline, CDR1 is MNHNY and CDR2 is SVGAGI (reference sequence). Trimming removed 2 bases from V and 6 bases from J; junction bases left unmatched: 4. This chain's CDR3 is CASSYDRAANEQFF. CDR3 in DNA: TGTGCCAGCAGTTACGACAGGGCGGCCAATGAGCAGTTCTTC.

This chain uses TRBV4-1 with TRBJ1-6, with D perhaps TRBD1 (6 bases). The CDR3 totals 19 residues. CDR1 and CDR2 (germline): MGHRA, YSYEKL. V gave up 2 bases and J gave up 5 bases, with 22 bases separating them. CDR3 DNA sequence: TGCGCCAGCAGCCAACAAACAAATTCCGGGACACTGAATAATTCACCCCTCCACTTT. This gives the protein CASSQQTNSGTLNNSPLHF.

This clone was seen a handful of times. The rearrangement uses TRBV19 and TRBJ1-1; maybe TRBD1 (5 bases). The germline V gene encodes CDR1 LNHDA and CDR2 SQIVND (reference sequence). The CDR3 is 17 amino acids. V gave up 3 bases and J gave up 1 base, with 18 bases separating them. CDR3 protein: CASSIGGRFGGNTEAFF. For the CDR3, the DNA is TGTGCCAGTAGTATTGGGGGGAGGTTCGGAGGGAACACTGAAGCTTTCTTT.

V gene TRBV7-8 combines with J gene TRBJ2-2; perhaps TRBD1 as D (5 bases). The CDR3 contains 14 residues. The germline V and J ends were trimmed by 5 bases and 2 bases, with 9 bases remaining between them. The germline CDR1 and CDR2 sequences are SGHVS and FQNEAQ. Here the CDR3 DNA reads TGTGCCAGCAGCCACGACAGCAACACCGGGGAGCTGTTTTTT. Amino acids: CASSHDSNTGELFF.

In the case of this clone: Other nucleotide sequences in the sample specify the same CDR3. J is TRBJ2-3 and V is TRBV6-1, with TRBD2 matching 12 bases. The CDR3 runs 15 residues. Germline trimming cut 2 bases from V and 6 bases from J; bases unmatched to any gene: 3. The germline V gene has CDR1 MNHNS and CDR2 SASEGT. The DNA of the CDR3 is TGTGCCAGCAGTGAACTAGCGGGGGGGCCGGATACGCAGTATTTT. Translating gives CASSELAGGPDTQYF.

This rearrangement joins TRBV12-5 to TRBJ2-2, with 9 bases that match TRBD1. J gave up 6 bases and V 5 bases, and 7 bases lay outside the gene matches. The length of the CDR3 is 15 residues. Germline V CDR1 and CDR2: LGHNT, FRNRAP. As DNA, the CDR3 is TGTGCTAGTGGTGAGGGACAGGGTAATGCCGGGGAGCTGTTTTTT. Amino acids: CASGEGQGNAGELFF.

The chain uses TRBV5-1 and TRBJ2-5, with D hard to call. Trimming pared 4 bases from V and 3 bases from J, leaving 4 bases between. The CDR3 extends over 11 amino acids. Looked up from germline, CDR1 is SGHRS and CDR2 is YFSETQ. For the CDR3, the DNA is TGCGCCAGCAGCGCGAAAGAGACCCAGTACTTC. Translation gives CASSAKETQYF.

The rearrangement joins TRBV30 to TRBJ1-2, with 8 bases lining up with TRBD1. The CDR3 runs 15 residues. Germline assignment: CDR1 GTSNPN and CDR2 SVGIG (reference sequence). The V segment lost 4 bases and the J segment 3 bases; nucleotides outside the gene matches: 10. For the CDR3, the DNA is TGTGCCTGGACCCGACAGGGGCTTGTGGACTATGGCTACACCTTC. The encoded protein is CAWTRQGLVDYGYTF.